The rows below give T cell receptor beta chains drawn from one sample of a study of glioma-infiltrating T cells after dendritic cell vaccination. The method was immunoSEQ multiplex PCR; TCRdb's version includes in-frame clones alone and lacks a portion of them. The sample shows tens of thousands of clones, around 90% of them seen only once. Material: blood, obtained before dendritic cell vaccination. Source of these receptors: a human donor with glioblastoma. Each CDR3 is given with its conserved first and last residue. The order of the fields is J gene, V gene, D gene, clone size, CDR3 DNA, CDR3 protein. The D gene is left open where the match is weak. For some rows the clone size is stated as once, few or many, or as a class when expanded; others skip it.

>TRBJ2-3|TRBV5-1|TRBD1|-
TGCGCCAGCGGAAAGAGACAGGGGATCTCCACAGATACGCAGTATTTT
CASGKRQGISTDTQYF
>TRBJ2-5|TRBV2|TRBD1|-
TGTGCCAGCGGGGCCCCCGACAGGGAGCAAGAGACCCAGTACTTC
CASGAPDREQETQYF
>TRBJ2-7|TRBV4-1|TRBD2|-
TGCGCCAGCAGCCCCTACCCAGCGGGGGGCTCCTACGAGCAGTACTTC
CASSPYPAGGSYEQYF
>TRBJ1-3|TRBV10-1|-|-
TGCGCCAGCATCGAATCCCGAATGCCGACAGTTGGAAACACCATATATTTT
CASIESRMPTVGNTIYF
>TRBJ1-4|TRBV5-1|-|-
TGCGCCAGCAGCTTGTCCGACAGTAATGAAAAACTGTTTTTT
CASSLSDSNEKLFF
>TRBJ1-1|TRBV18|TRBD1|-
TGTGCCAGCCACCGGGACAGGAACACTGAAGCTTTCTTT
CASHRDRNTEAFF
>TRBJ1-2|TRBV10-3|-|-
TGTGCCATCAGTGAGTCAACGGGAGGTCATGGCTACACCTTC
CAISESTGGHGYTF
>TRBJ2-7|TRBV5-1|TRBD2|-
TGCGCCAGCAGCTTCCAGGGACTATCCTACGAGCAGTACTTC
CASSFQGLSYEQYF
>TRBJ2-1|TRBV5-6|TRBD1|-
TGTGCCAGCCCCTCAGGGGGCAATGAGCAGTTCTTC
CASPSGGNEQFF
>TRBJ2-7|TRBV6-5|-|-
TGTGCCAGCAGCAGGGCCCTGTCGCGCGAGCAGTACTTC
CASSRALSREQYF
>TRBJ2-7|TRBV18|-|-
TGTGCCAGCTCACCCACGACCGGGGGAGGCTACGAGCAGTACTTC
CASSPTTGGGYEQYF
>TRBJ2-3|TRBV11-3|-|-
TGTGCCAGCAGCGGGTTGAGGTCCACAGATACGCAGTATTTT
CASSGLRSTDTQYF
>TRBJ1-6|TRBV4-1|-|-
TGCGCCAGCAGCCAACAACACTATAATTCACCCCTCCACTTT
CASSQQHYNSPLHF
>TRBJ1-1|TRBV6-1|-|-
TGTGCCAGCAGCAGACAGAGGAACACTGAAGCTTTCTTT
CASSRQRNTEAFF
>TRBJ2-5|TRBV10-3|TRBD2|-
TGTGCCATCAGTGATGGGATAGCGGGAGGAGGGGAGACCCAGTACTTC
CAISDGIAGGGETQYF
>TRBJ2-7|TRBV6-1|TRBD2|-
TGTGCCAGCAGTGCTAGCGGGGTCTCCTACGAGCAGTACTTC
CASSASGVSYEQYF
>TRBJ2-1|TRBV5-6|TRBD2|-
TGTGCCAGCAGCCATACTAGCGCCAGCTCCTACAATGAGCAGTTCTTC
CASSHTSASSYNEQFF
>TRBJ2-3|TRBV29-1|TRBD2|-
TGCAGCGTTGTCGATAGCGGGAGCCCTAGTGGGACAGATACGCAGTATTTT
CSVVDSGSPSGTDTQYF
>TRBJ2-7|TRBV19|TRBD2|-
TGTGCCAGTAGTGACCCTAGCGGGAGTACCTCCTCCTACGAGCAGTACTTC
CASSDPSGSTSSYEQYF
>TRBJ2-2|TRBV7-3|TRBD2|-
TGTGCCAGCAGCTTAACGTCGGGGGGGCCGGGCACCGGGGAGCTGTTTTTT
CASSLTSGGPGTGELFF
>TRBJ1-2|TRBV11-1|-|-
TGTGCCAGCAGCCCGGCCCAGGGGTTCTATGGCTACACCTTC
CASSPAQGFYGYTF
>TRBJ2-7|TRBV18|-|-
TGTGCCAGCTCACCCGCGGGCACCTCGGACGAGCAGTACTTC
CASSPAGTSDEQYF
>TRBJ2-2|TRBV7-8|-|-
TGTGCCAGCAGCTTATATAGAGTGAGCACCGGGGAGCTGTTTTTT
CASSLYRVSTGELFF
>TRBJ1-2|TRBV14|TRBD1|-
TGTGCCAGCAGCCAAGATATGGGACAGGGGTTCGGTAACTATGGCTACACCTTC
CASSQDMGQGFGNYGYTF
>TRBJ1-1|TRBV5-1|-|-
TGCGCCAGCAGAACAGGACAGAACACTGAAGCTTTCTTT
CASRTGQNTEAFF
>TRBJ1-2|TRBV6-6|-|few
TGTGCCAGCAGTTACACGACAGACTATGGCTACACCTTC
CASSYTTDYGYTF
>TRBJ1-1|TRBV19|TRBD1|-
TGTGCCAGTAGTAACAGGGGCGGGGACACTGAAGCTTTCTTT
CASSNRGGDTEAFF
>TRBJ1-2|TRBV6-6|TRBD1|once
TGTGCCAGCAGTGCGACAGGGGCTAACGGCTACACCTTC
CASSATGANGYTF
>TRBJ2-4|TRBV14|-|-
TGTGCCAGCAGCCAAGCCGGGACATCGGGCAAAAACATTCAGTACTTC
CASSQAGTSGKNIQYF
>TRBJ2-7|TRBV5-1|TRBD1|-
TGCGCCAGCAGCACCGGACAGGCTTCCTACGAGCAGTACTTC
CASSTGQASYEQYF
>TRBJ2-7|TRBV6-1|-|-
TGTGCCAGCGGGTTCGAGGGATCCTACGAGCAGTACTTC
CASGFEGSYEQYF
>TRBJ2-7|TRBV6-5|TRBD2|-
TGTGCCAGCAGGCGATCGGGGGGGGCGGACGAGCAGTACTTC
CASRRSGGADEQYF
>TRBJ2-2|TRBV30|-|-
TGTGCCTGGAGTGTACTACTAGGGAACACCGGGGAGCTGTTTTTT
CAWSVLLGNTGELFF
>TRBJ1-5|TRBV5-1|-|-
TGCGCCAGCAGCACCCCCCTCGGGAGGCAGCCCCAGCATTTT
CASSTPLGRQPQHF
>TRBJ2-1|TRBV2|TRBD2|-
TGTGCCAGCAGGGTAATAGCGGGAAACTACAATGAGCAGTTCTTC
CASRVIAGNYNEQFF
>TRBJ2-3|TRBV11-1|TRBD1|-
TGTGCCAGCAGCCGTACCGACAGGGCTCCGCGCACAGATACGCAGTATTTT
CASSRTDRAPRTDTQYF
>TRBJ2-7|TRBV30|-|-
TGTGCCTGGAGACCAGTTCCACCCTACGAGCAGTACTTC
CAWRPVPPYEQYF
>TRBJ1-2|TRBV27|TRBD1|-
TGTGCCAGCAGACAGGACAGGGCAAACTATGGCTACACCTTC
CASRQDRANYGYTF
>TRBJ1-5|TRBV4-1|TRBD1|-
TGCGCCAGCAGCCCTATACAGGGGAGCAATCAGCCCCAGCATTTT
CASSPIQGSNQPQHF
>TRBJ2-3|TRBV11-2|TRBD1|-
TGTGCCAGCAGCCCACAGACGACAGGGGGGGAAGATACGCAGTATTTT
CASSPQTTGGEDTQYF